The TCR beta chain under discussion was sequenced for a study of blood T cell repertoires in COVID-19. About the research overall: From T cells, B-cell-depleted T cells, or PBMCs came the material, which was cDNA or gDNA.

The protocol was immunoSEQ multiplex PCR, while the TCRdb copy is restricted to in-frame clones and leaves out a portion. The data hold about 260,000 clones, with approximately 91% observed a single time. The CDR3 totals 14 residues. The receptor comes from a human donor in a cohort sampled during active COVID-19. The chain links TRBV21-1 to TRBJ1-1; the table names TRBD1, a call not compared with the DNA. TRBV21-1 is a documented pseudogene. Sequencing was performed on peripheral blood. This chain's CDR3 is CADRGGDRANEAFF. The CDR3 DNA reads TGTGCCGACCGGGGCGGGGACAGGGCCAATGAAGCTTTCTTT.